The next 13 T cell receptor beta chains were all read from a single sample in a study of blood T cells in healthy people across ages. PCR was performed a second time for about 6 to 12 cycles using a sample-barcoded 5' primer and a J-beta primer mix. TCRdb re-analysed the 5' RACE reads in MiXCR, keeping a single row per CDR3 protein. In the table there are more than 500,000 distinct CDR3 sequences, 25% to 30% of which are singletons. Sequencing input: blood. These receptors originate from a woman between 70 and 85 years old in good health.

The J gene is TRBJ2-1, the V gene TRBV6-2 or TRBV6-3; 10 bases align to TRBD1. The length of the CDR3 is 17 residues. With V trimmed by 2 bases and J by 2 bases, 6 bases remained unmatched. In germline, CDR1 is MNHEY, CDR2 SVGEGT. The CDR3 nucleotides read TGTGCCAGCAGTTACCCATCCGGGACAGGGGCCTACAATGAGCAGTTCTTC. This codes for CASSYPSGTGAYNEQFF.

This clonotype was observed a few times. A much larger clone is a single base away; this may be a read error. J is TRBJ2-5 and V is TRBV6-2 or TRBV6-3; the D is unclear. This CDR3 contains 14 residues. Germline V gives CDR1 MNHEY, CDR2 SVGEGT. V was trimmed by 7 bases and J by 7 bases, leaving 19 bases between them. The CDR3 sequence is CASNSPDGRVTQYF. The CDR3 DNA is TGTGCCAGCAACTCACCGGACGGACGGGTGACCCAGTACTTC.

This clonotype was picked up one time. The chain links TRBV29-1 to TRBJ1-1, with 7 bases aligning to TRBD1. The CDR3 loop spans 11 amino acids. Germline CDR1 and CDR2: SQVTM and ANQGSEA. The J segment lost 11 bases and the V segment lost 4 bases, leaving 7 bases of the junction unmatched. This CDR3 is CSVVPGGTAFF. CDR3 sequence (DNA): TGCAGCGTTGTACCAGGGGGAACCGCTTTCTTT.

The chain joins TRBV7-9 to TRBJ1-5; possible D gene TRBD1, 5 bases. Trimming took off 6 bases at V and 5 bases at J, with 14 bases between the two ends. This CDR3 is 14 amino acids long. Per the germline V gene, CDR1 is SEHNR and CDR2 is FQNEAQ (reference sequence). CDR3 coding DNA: TGTGCCAGCAGGGGGGGACGCGGAGATCAGCCCCAGCATTTT. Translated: CASRGGRGDQPQHF.

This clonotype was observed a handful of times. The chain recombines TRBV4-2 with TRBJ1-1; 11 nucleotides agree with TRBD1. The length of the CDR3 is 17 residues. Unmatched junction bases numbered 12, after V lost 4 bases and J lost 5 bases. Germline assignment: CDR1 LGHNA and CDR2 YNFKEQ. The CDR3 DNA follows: TGTGCCAGCAGCCTAGGGCTTCGGGGGACAGGGGGTACTGAAGCTTTCTTT. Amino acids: CASSLGLRGTGGTEAFF.

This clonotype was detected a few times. The CDR3 nucleotides are TGCAGTGCTAGGGGAGGAGACTTTAACTATGGCTACACCTTC. The encoded protein is CSARGGDFNYGYTF. The J gene is TRBJ1-2, the V gene TRBV20-1; D is ambiguous. CDR3 length: 14 amino acids. Per germline, CDR1 DFQATT and CDR2 SNEGSKA (reference sequence). The V and J ends lost 3 bases and 1 base respectively, with 12 bases between them.

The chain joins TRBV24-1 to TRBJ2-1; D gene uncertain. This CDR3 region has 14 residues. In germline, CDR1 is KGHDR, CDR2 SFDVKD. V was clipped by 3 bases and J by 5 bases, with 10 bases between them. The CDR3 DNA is TGTGCCACCAGTGATACTCGCAATCACAATGAGCAGTTCTTC. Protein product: CATSDTRNHNEQFF.

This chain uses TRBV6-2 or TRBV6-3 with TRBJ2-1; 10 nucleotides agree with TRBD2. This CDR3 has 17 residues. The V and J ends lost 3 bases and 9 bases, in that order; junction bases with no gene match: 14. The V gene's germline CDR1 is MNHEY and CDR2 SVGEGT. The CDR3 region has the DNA TGTGCCAGCAGTTATCAAGCGGGGGGGTTAAACCGGCGTGAGCAGTTCTTC. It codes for CASSYQAGGLNRREQFF.

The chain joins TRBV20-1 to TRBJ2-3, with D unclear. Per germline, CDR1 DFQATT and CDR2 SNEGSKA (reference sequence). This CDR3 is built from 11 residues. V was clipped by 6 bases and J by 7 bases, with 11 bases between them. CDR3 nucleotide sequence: TGCAGTGCCTCCCCAACCCATACGCAGTATTTT. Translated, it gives CSASPTHTQYF.

The CDR3 DNA sequence: TGCGCCAGCAGCCAAGATCGGCATACGCAGTATTTT. Residues: CASSQDRHTQYF. The chain employs TRBV4-1 and TRBJ2-3; no reliable D call. The CDR3 spans 12 residues. V lost 0 bases and J lost 7, with 5 bases in between. CDR1 and CDR2 (germline): MGHRA, YSYEKL.

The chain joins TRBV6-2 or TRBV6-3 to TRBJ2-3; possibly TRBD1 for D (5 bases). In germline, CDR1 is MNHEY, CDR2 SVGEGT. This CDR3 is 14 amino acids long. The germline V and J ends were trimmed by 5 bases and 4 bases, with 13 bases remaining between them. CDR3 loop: CASSPGPEADTQYF. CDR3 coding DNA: TGTGCCAGCAGTCCAGGGCCTGAGGCAGATACGCAGTATTTT.

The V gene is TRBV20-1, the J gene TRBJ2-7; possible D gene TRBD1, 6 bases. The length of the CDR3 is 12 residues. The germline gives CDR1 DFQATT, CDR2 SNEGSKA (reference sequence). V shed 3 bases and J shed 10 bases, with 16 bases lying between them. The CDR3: CSARPPGDSQYF. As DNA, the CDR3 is TGCAGTGCTAGGCCCCCAGGGGATTCCCAGTACTTC.

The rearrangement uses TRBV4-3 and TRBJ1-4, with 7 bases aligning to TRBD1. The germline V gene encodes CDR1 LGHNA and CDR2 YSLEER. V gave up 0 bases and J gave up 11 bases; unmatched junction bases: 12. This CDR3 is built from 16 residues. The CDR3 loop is CASSQDSGTEKGKLFF. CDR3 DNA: TGCGCCAGCAGCCAAGATTCCGGGACAGAGAAGGGGAAACTGTTTTTT.